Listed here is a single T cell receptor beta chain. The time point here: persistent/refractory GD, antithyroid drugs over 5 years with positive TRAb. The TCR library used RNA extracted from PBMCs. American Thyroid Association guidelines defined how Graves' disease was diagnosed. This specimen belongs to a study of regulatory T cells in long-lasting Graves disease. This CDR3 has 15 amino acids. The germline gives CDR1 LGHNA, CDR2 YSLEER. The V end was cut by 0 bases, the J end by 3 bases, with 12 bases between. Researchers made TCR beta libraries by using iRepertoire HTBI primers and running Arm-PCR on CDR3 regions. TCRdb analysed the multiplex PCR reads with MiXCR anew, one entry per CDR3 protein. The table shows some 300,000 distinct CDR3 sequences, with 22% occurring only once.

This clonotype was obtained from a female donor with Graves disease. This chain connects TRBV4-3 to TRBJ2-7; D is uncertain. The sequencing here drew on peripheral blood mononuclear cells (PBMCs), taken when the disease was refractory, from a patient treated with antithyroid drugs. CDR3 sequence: CASSQDHGSRYEQYF. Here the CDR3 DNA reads TGCGCCAGCAGCCAAGATCATGGCAGCCGCTACGAGCAGTACTTC.